Presented here are 31 T cell receptor beta chains from one specimen sequenced in a study of tumor-infiltrating lymphocytes in primary liver carcinoma. Total RNA amounting to around 530 ng was the source from which TCR beta cDNA was made with a constant-region primer. Each TCR beta library was derived from three nested multiplex PCR rounds that employed slightly modified ARM-PCR. For approximately 10 cycles apiece, the opening two PCR rounds ran with TRBV1-TRBV30 forward primers and a C-beta reverse primer. TCRdb processed the multiplex PCR reads anew with MiXCR; each CDR3 protein has one entry. Of around 40,000 distinct CDR3 sequences detected, about three quarters appear once; the ten largest clones hold 15% to 20%. Unsorted bulk tissue (roughly 19-30 mg) underwent RNA and DNA co-extraction. The sample was liver tumor tissue from sampling region 2. The subset denotes: tumor region T2, inferior pole. The receptors derive from a man aged 40-55 years with primary liver carcinoma and hepatitis B virus infection.

The V call is TRBV10-3, the J call TRBJ2-5, with 7 bases that match TRBD1. J was trimmed by 5 bases and V by 10 bases; bases with no gene match: 10. This CDR3 has 13 residues. The germline gives CDR1 ENHRY, CDR2 SYGVKD. The CDR3 loop is CATAWDSHETQYF. For the CDR3, the DNA is TGTGCCACGGCCTGGGACAGCCACGAGACCCAGTACTTC.

Note on this clonotype: Since a much larger clone is just one base distant, this may be a read error. The V and J genes are TRBV5-6 and TRBJ2-7; 8 bases are a match to TRBD1. CDR3 length: 14 amino acids. The V gene's germline CDR1 is SGHDT and CDR2 YYEEEE. The CDR3 loop reads CAGSSRTGPYEQYF. In nucleotides, the CDR3 is TGTGCCGGCAGCTCGCGGACAGGGCCCTACGAGCAGTACTTC.

On this clonotype itself: The junction departs from germline at one end; a sequencing error may be responsible. The chain has TRBV11-2 and TRBJ2-7; 9 positions match TRBD1. Looked up from germline, CDR1 is SGHAT and CDR2 is FQNNGV. The CDR3 is 15 residues long. The CDR3 is CASGLRWTGENEQRF. CDR3 DNA sequence: TGTGCCAGCGGCTTACGATGGACAGGGGAAAACGAGCAGCGCTTC.

By sample fraction, this clonotype is medium-sized. The V gene is TRBV4-2, the J gene TRBJ2-7, with D unclear. The CDR3 length is 15 residues. Looked up from germline, CDR1 is LGHNA and CDR2 is YNFKEQ. V was pared by 1 base and J by 3 bases, with 13 bases between. Here the CDR3 DNA reads TGTGCCAGCAGCCAAGTCGGTAGCACTTACTACGAGCAGTACTTC. It yields the protein CASSQVGSTYYEQYF.

The genes are TRBV9 and TRBJ1-6, with 12 bases aligning to TRBD1. Germline trimming cut 2 bases from V and 7 bases from J; bases unmatched to any gene: 7. Germline assignment: CDR1 SGDLS and CDR2 YYNGEE. CDR3 length: 17 residues. CDR3 DNA sequence: TGTGCCAGCAGCGTGTCGGGACAGGGGGCCGACAATTCACCCCTCCACTTT. It is translated as CASSVSGQGADNSPLHF.

This clonotype is labeled large. The rearrangement uses TRBV12-3 or TRBV12-4 and TRBJ1-2; the match to TRBD1 covers 10 bases. The CDR3 length is 12 residues. V shed 10 bases, J shed 6 bases, and the junction held 5 bases outside the gene matches. CDR3 sequence: CAIGQGVDGYTF. CDR3 nucleotide sequence: TGTGCCATCGGACAGGGGGTCGATGGCTACACCTTC.

Turning to this clonotype: The junction differs from germline at one of its ends, possibly a read error. The CDR3 sequence is CASSLRDRAHDQYF. CDR3 DNA: TGCGCCAGCAGCCTCCGGGACAGGGCCCACGATCAATACTTC. The chain employs TRBV6-2 or TRBV6-3 and TRBJ2-7; 9 bases agree with TRBD1. Germline values: CDR1 MNHEY, CDR2 SVGEGT. This CDR3 is built from 14 residues.

The CDR3 DNA reads TGTGCCAACAGACGGACAGGGGTACAAGAGACCCAGTACTTC. Protein sequence: CANRRTGVQETQYF. The chain has TRBV28 and TRBJ2-5, with 9 bases lining up with TRBD1. Germline CDR1 and CDR2: MDHEN and SYDVKM. V was pared by 10 bases and J by 2 bases, with 8 bases of the junction left unmatched. The CDR3 extends over 14 amino acids.

This clonotype was observed a handful of times. The final CDR3 position lacks the conserved phenylalanine or tryptophan, pointing to a likely read error. The chain combines TRBV30 with TRBJ2-5, with a possible D match to TRBD2 (7 bases). The CDR3 has 13 amino acids. The V end lost 7 bases, the J end lost 4 bases, and 16 bases lay between the germline ends. CDR1 GTSNPN and CDR2 SVGIG come from the germline V gene (reference sequence). The CDR3 loop reads CALNRGGAETQYL. The CDR3 DNA follows: TGTGCCTTAAACAGAGGGGGGGCAGAGACCCAGTACCTC.

This clonotype appeared once. The genes are TRBV29-1 and TRBJ1-2; D perhaps matches TRBD1 (6 bases). Germline CDR1 SQVTM, CDR2 ANQGSEA. The germline V and J ends were trimmed by 6 bases and 4 bases, with 18 bases remaining between them. This CDR3 comprises 14 residues. CDR3 amino acids: CSVKHGQSIYGYTF. The DNA for the CDR3 is TGCAGCGTCAAGCATGGACAGTCCATCTATGGCTACACCTTC. Full variable domain (outside the CDR3, taken from reference TRBV29-1 and TRBJ1-2): SAVISQKPSRDICQRGTSLTIQCQVDSQVTMMFWYRQQPGQSLTLIATANQGSEATYESGFVIDKFPISRPNLTFSTLTVSNMSPEDSSIYLCSVKHGQSIYGYTFGSGTRLTVV.

The rearrangement links TRBV4-2 to TRBJ2-7; TRBD1 might be the D (5 bases). From germline, CDR1 is LGHNA and CDR2 YNFKEQ. This CDR3 has 15 amino acids. The V end was cut by 9 bases, the J end by 1 base, with 19 bases between. The chain's CDR3 is CARSQAWGGSYEQYF. CDR3 in DNA: TGTGCCAGAAGTCAAGCATGGGGCGGATCCTACGAGCAGTACTTC.

As concerns this clonotype: This CDR3 is missing its conserved last phenylalanine or tryptophan, likely due to a read error. Because the CDR3's place on the DNA is in doubt, the DNA is left out and the CDR3 is given as listed by TCRdb. The chain has TRBV5-1 and TRBJ2-1; TRBD2 was called by the table and not checked on the DNA. Germline V CDR1 and CDR2: SGHRS, YFSETQ. A total of 14 residues make up the CDR3, ends included. The CDR3 is CASSSSGGYNEQLL.

As concerns this clonotype: A read error is likely, as this CDR3 ends without the conserved phenylalanine or tryptophan. The CDR3 sequence is CSVEHGATQYS. CDR3 DNA sequence: TGCAGCGTTGAGCACGGGGCTACGCAGTATTCT. This rearrangement joins TRBV29-1 to TRBJ2-3; D is perhaps TRBD1 or TRBD2 (5 bases each). The CDR3 consists of 11 residues. V lost 3 bases, J lost 8 bases, and 9 bases lay in between. The V gene's germline CDR1 is SQVTM and CDR2 ANQGSEA.

By share, this clonotype ranks as medium-sized. The V gene is TRBV4-2, the J gene TRBJ2-3; 7 bases are a match to TRBD2. V was clipped by 4 bases and J by 3 bases; unmatched bases: 7. The V gene's germline CDR1 is LGHNA and CDR2 YNFKEQ. CDR3 length: 15 residues. The CDR3 bases are TGTGCCAGCAGCCGAAGGACGGGGGGAACAGATACGCAGTATTTT. It encodes CASSRRTGGTDTQYF.

With respect to this clonotype: This sequence may be a read error, since a much larger clone differs from it by one base. The rearrangement joins TRBV12-3 or TRBV12-4 to TRBJ2-2; the D gene is possibly TRBD2 (7 bases). The CDR3 length is 16 residues. The CDR3 coding sequence is TGTGCCAGCAGTTCTCGGCTTGGGATAAACACCGGGGGGCTGCTTTTT. Translating it yields CASSSRLGINTGGLLF.

Notes on this clonotype: A much bigger clone sits one base away, suggesting this may be a read error. The rearrangement links TRBV18 to TRBJ2-1; the D is unclear. CDR3 length: 15 amino acids. V was shortened by 1 base and J by 2 bases, with 9 bases between the two germline ends. Germline V gene lookup returns CDR1 KGHSH and CDR2 LQKENI. Here the CDR3 reads CASSPQWPPYNEQFF. As DNA, the CDR3 is TGTGCCAGCTCACCACAGTGGCCCCCCTACAATGAGCAGTTCTTC. Full variable domain (missing parts from reference TRBV18 and TRBJ2-1): NAGVMQNPRHLVRRRGQEARLRCSPMKGHSHVYWYRQLPEEGLKFMVYLQKENIIDESGMPKERFSAEFPKEGPSILRIQQVVRGDSAAYFCASSPQWPPYNEQFFGPGTRLTVL.

As for this clonotype: An end of the junction differs from the germline gene, which may be a read error. V is TRBV6-1 and J is TRBJ2-2; tentative D call: TRBD2 (5 bases). The CDR3 contains 15 residues. Germline CDR1 reads MNHNS; CDR2 reads SASEGT. CDR3 coding DNA: TGTGCCAGCAGGGGTTTGGGCGGCGTAACCGGGGAGTTGTTTTTT. The encoded protein is CASRGLGGVTGELFF.

This clonotype was observed a single time. One end of the junction is discordant with germline, which a read error may explain. The J gene is TRBJ2-1, the V gene TRBV11-3; D is ambiguous. Germline lookup yields CDR1 SGHNT and CDR2 YENEEA. The CDR3 is made up of 14 amino acids. As DNA, the CDR3 is TGTGCCAGCAGCTTAGACGTCCCGAACAATGAGCAGTTTTTC. This gives the protein CASSLDVPNNEQFF.

The gene calls are TRBV14 and TRBJ1-6, with unresolved D. The CDR3 runs to 14 residues. Deletions cut 3 bases from V and 7 bases from J, with 10 bases between. Germline V lookup: CDR1 SGHDN, CDR2 FVKESK. For the CDR3, the DNA is TGTGCCAGCAGCCACCCAGTGAAAAATTCACCCCTCCACTTT. It encodes CASSHPVKNSPLHF.

Notes on this clonotype: Because the CDR3 is missing its conserved closing phenylalanine or tryptophan, this is likely a read error. The V and J genes are TRBV5-4 and TRBJ2-7; no firm D call. The CDR3 consists of 15 residues. Germline V CDR1 and CDR2: SGHNT, YYREEE (reference sequence). CDR3 residues: CTSSSKDGFSYEQYL. CDR3 nucleotide sequence: TGTACCAGCAGCTCCAAAGACGGATTCTCCTACGAGCAGTACCTC.

CDR3 amino acids: CASSLSLTSHEQFF. Here the CDR3 DNA reads TGTGCCAGCAGTTTATCACTCACTAGTCATGAGCAGTTCTTC. The chain employs TRBV7-9 and TRBJ2-1; perhaps TRBD2 as D (5 bases). This CDR3 region has 14 residues. Germline CDR1 SEHNR, CDR2 FQNEAQ (reference sequence). V was shortened by 6 bases and J by 8 bases, with 17 bases between the two germline ends.

The gene calls are TRBV6-2 or TRBV6-3 and TRBJ2-3; D is unclear. The CDR3 loop spans 16 amino acids. Looked up from germline, CDR1 is MNHEY and CDR2 is SVGEGT. Trimming removed 7 bases from V and 8 bases from J, with 25 bases in between. The CDR3 spells CASNPRHTAIGLTQYF. The CDR3 DNA follows: TGTGCCAGCAACCCTCGACACACGGCGATAGGGCTTACGCAGTATTTT.

By share of the sample, this clonotype is medium-sized. J is TRBJ2-3 and V is TRBV29-1, with 7 positions matching TRBD2. V trimming: 7 bases; J trimming: 8 bases; junction bases outside the gene matches: 24. The CDR3 consists of 17 residues. Germline CDR1 and CDR2: SQVTM and ANQGSEA. The CDR3 region has the DNA TGCAGCGCCCCGACAGCGGGATCCCAAGGGTTGTCGGCTACGCAGTATTTT. Its translation: CSAPTAGSQGLSATQYF.

Comments on this clonotype: The junction does not match germline at one end; this may be a read error. This chain connects TRBV6-1 to TRBJ2-7; no clear D. The CDR3 has 12 residues. The germline CDR1 and CDR2 sequences are MNHNS and SASEGT. The CDR3 protein is CASDMAYYEQYF. Written as DNA, the CDR3 is TGTGCCAGCGATATGGCATACTACGAGCAGTACTTT.

A word on this clonotype: One junction end disagrees with the germline gene, perhaps due to a read error. This sequence joins TRBV30 and TRBJ1-5; D is possibly TRBD1 (6 bases). This CDR3 spans 15 amino acids. Germline V gene data show CDR1 as GTSNPN and CDR2 as SVGIG (reference sequence). The chain's CDR3 is CAWALVGGRNRPQHF. Here the CDR3 DNA reads TGTGCCTGGGCCCTCGTGGGGGGCCGCAATCGGCCCCAGCATTTT.

V and J are TRBV19 and TRBJ2-2; D is unresolved. CDR3 length: 12 residues. Germline loops: CDR1 LNHDA, CDR2 SQIVND (reference sequence). V was cut by 11 bases and J by 6 bases, with 13 bases left in between. CDR3 DNA sequence: TGTGCCTGTGGACCGATGGCCGGGGAGCTGTTTTTT. Translation gives CACGPMAGELFF. Variable domain in full (rest from reference TRBV19 and TRBJ2-2): DGGITQSPKYLFRKEGQNVTLSCEQNLNHDAMYWYRQDPGQGLRLIYYSQIVNDFQKGDIAEGYSVSREKKESFPLTVTSAQKNPTAFYLCACGPMAGELFFGEGSRLTVL.

On this clonotype itself: Its ends do not fully match the called genes, so a read error is possible. The chain couples TRBV6-6 to TRBJ1-3; D uncertain. Looked up from germline, CDR1 is MNHNY and CDR2 is SVGAGI (reference sequence). The CDR3 is 11 residues long. The CDR3 bases are TGTGCCAACAGTTATGAGAGCATCATATATTTT. Protein product: CANSYESIIYF.

The chain couples TRBV11-2 to TRBJ2-7; D remains ambiguous. In germline, CDR1 is SGHAT, CDR2 FQNNGV. The CDR3 covers 15 residues. The CDR3 loop is CVSSSGRFYAREQYF. The CDR3 DNA is TGTGTTAGCAGCTCCGGACGGTTTTACGCGCGCGAGCAGTACTTC.

In the case of this clonotype: The CDR3 carries no conserved terminal phenylalanine or tryptophan, so it likely arises from a read error. The rearrangement joins TRBV28 to TRBJ2-1; the D is unclear. V lost 2 bases and J lost 7, with 9 bases in between. The CDR3 covers 13 residues. Germline values: CDR1 MDHEN, CDR2 SYDVKM. CDR3 coding DNA: TGTGCCAGCAGTTTAAGTCCACTTAATGAGCAGTTCTCC. Translating it yields CASSLSPLNEQFS.

This clonotype appeared a few times. The CDR3 ends on some other residue instead of the conserved phenylalanine or tryptophan, so this is likely a read error. V gene TRBV6-2 or TRBV6-3 combines with J gene TRBJ2-3, with 7 bases identical to TRBD1. The CDR3 spans 16 residues. CDR1 and CDR2 from the germline V gene are MNHEY and SVGEGT. The CDR3: CASSPRHTATGLTQYL. The CDR3 DNA follows: TGCGCCAGCAGCCCTCGACACACGGCGACAGGGCTTACGCAGTATCTT.

This clonotype qualifies as medium-sized. The J gene is TRBJ2-6, the V gene TRBV29-1; no clear D. The V and J ends lost 4 bases and 2 bases respectively, with 12 bases between them. This CDR3 spans 15 amino acids. Germline CDR1 reads SQVTM; CDR2 reads ANQGSEA. The CDR3 DNA is TGCAGCGTTGTCTGCCGCCTCGCTGGGGCCAACGTCCTGACTTTC. It is translated as CSVVCRLAGANVLTF.